This is a list of T cell receptor beta chains from one sample in a study of T cells in Graves' hyperthyroidism and ophthalmopathy. TCRdb analysed the multiplex PCR reads with MiXCR anew, one entry per CDR3 protein. Counted here are 250,000 or so distinct CDR3 sequences, roughly 15% occurring once; the ten biggest clones make up around 30%. Specimen: blood. All receptors derive from a young woman with Graves' ophthalmopathy. Both conserved end residues are part of each CDR3. D genes are given only for firm matches. Size values are once, few and many counts, or a class for expanded clones, and some rows have none.

d_gene: TRBD2
v_gene: TRBV20-1
abundance: many
j_gene: TRBJ2-5
CDR3aa: CSAPGTSGSKGHRETQYF
CDR3nt: TGCAGTGCCCCTGGGACTAGCGGGTCCAAGGGCCACCGGGAGACCCAGTACTTC

d_gene: -
v_gene: TRBV20-1
abundance: many
j_gene: TRBJ2-3
CDR3aa: CSAMKSGQHTDTQYF
CDR3nt: TGCAGTGCTATGAAGTCGGGACAACACACAGATACGCAGTATTTT

d_gene: -
v_gene: TRBV7-8
abundance: few
j_gene: TRBJ1-5
CDR3aa: CASSLGQGQPQHF
CDR3nt: TGTGCCAGCAGCTTGGGTCAGGGGCAGCCCCAGCATTTT

d_gene: TRBD1
v_gene: TRBV19
abundance: many
j_gene: TRBJ2-1
CDR3aa: CASSGDRGNEQFF
CDR3nt: TGTGCCAGTAGTGGGGACAGGGGGAATGAGCAGTTCTTC

d_gene: TRBD1
v_gene: TRBV3-1
abundance: many
j_gene: TRBJ1-4
CDR3aa: CASSQTGTATNEKLFF
CDR3nt: TGTGCCAGCAGCCAAACCGGGACAGCAACTAATGAAAAACTGTTTTTT

d_gene: -
v_gene: TRBV28
abundance: many
j_gene: TRBJ1-1
CDR3aa: CASSLSPSANTEAFF
CDR3nt: TGTGCCAGCAGTTTATCCCCCTCGGCGAACACTGAAGCTTTCTTT

d_gene: -
v_gene: TRBV28
abundance: many
j_gene: TRBJ1-2
CDR3aa: CASSPRPATNYGYTF
CDR3nt: TGTGCCAGCAGCCCCCGACCAGCCACTAACTATGGCTACACCTTC

d_gene: TRBD1
v_gene: TRBV11-2
abundance: many
j_gene: TRBJ1-2
CDR3aa: CASSLGNRGRRGYTF
CDR3nt: TGTGCCAGCAGCTTAGGGAACAGGGGGCGCCGCGGCTACACCTTC

d_gene: -
v_gene: TRBV3-1
abundance: many
j_gene: TRBJ2-1
CDR3aa: CASSLMSGMSNEQFF
CDR3nt: TGTGCCAGCAGCCTTATGTCGGGAATGTCAAATGAGCAGTTCTTC

d_gene: TRBD2
v_gene: TRBV7-2
abundance: many
j_gene: TRBJ2-7
CDR3aa: CASSSGLAGDEQYF
CDR3nt: TGTGCCAGCAGCTCGGGACTAGCGGGAGATGAGCAGTACTTC

d_gene: -
v_gene: TRBV11-3
abundance: many
j_gene: TRBJ1-6
CDR3aa: CASSFGGGNSPLHF
CDR3nt: TGTGCCAGCAGCTTTGGGGGTGGTAATTCACCCCTCCACTTT

d_gene: -
v_gene: TRBV24-1
abundance: many
j_gene: TRBJ2-2
CDR3aa: CATRRGSGELFF
CDR3nt: TGTGCCACCAGAAGGGGGAGCGGGGAGCTGTTTTTT

d_gene: TRBD1
v_gene: TRBV5-1
abundance: many
j_gene: TRBJ1-2
CDR3aa: CASSHGTGYLYGYTF
CDR3nt: TGCGCCAGCAGCCACGGGACAGGGTATCTTTATGGCTACACCTTC

d_gene: -
v_gene: TRBV12-3/TRBV12-4
abundance: many
j_gene: TRBJ2-5
CDR3aa: CASTSRWAGDLGTQYF
CDR3nt: TGTGCCAGCACGTCAAGATGGGCTGGCGACCTAGGGACCCAGTACTTC

d_gene: TRBD2
v_gene: TRBV28
abundance: many
j_gene: TRBJ2-3
CDR3aa: CASSFGVAGSPDTQYF
CDR3nt: TGTGCCAGCAGTTTTGGGGTAGCGGGGAGTCCAGATACGCAGTATTTT

d_gene: TRBD2
v_gene: TRBV13
abundance: once
j_gene: TRBJ2-1
CDR3aa: CASTSGGQNEQFF
CDR3nt: TGTGCCAGCACTAGCGGGGGGCAGAATGAGCAGTTCTTC

d_gene: -
v_gene: TRBV27
abundance: -
j_gene: TRBJ2-3
CDR3aa: CASSQDRTHNTDTQYF
CDR3nt: TGCGCCAGCAGCCAAGATCGAACCCATAACACAGATACGCAGTATTTT

d_gene: -
v_gene: TRBV20-1
abundance: many
j_gene: TRBJ1-1
CDR3aa: CSARVLRVWTEAFF
CDR3nt: TGCAGTGCTAGAGTCCTAAGGGTTTGGACTGAAGCTTTCTTT

d_gene: -
v_gene: TRBV29-1
abundance: many
j_gene: TRBJ1-2
CDR3aa: CSVPRVTLYGYTF
CDR3nt: TGCAGCGTTCCAAGGGTCACCCTCTATGGCTACACCTTC

d_gene: TRBD1
v_gene: TRBV20-1
abundance: many
j_gene: TRBJ2-5
CDR3aa: CSARRQGGSETQYF
CDR3nt: TGCAGTGCGAGAAGACAGGGCGGCTCAGAGACCCAGTACTTC

d_gene: TRBD1
v_gene: TRBV5-5
abundance: many
j_gene: TRBJ1-4
CDR3aa: CASSTGTDQVTAREKLFF
CDR3nt: TGTGCCAGCAGCACCGGGACAGACCAAGTCACAGCACGGGAAAAACTGTTTTTT

d_gene: -
v_gene: TRBV7-2
abundance: many
j_gene: TRBJ2-1
CDR3aa: CASSLALKREQFF
CDR3nt: TGTGCCAGCAGCTTAGCCTTGAAAAGGGAGCAGTTCTTC